The source of this TCR beta chain is a study of T cells in Graves' hyperthyroidism and ophthalmopathy. A Clinical Activity Score of at least 3, a NOSPECS grade of at least 4 and a duration under 3 months were recorded in the ophthalmopathy patients. Uncontrolled infection, other autoimmune disease, pregnancy or lactation barred patients from enrollment. Around 10 ml fresh peripheral blood yielded the PBMCs. TCR beta CDR3 regions were amplified from RNA. Primed by the HTBI set, a first-round RT-PCR was run on the TCR CDR3. Each CDR3 protein is one row after TCRdb ran MiXCR on the multiplex PCR reads. This sample carries almost 250,000 distinct CDR3 sequences, over 20% of them seen once, and the ten largest clones take roughly a third. Between the trimmed V and J ends, which lost 7 bases and 2 bases, there was a span of 15 bases. Germline V gene data show CDR1 as MNHEY and CDR2 as SVGEGT. The CDR3 contains 14 residues.

The specimen was blood. This sequence originates from a woman aged 40 to 49 with Graves' ophthalmopathy. This chain joins TRBV6-2 or TRBV6-3 and TRBJ2-7; the D gene is possibly TRBD2 (6 bases). The CDR3 region is CASMASALTYEQYF. CDR3 in DNA: TGTGCCAGCATGGCTAGCGCATTAACCTACGAGCAGTACTTC.